This record concerns one TCR beta chain sequence. CDR3 length equals 15 residues. The sample comes from a study of T cells expressing NK-cell markers. Whole-study context: Sorted CD3+CD56-NKG2C+, CD3+CD56+NKG2C+ and CD3+CD56+NKG2C- T cells supplied the TCR beta repertoires.

TCRdb re-called the 5' RACE reads, yielding one record per CDR3 amino acid sequence without DNA. In all, the sample yields a few hundred thousand distinct CDR3 sequences. The sequence was collected from a woman in her fifties or sixties in good health. The chain couples TRBV12-3 or TRBV12-4 to TRBJ1-1; TCRdb indicates TRBD1, and absent DNA this call remains unverified. Material: blood T cells: a sorted CD56 or NKG2C T cell subset, CD4+ or CD8+ T cells, or bulk PBMC T cells (not recorded which). CDR3 amino acids: CASSLLVGRGTEAFF.